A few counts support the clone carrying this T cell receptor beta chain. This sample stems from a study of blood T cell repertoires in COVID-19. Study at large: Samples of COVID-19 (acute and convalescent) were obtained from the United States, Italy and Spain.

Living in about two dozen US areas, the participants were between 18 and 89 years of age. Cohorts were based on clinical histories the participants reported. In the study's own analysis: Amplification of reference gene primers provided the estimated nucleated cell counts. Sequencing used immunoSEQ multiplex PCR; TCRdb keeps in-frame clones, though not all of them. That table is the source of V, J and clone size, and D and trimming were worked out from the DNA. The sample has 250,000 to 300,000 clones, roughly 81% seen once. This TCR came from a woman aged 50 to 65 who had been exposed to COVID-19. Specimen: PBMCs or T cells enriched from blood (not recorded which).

DNA for the CDR3: TGTGCCAGCAGTGGACAGGGGGATGCAGATACGCAGTATTTT. This codes for CASSGQGDADTQYF. The rearrangement links TRBV6-4 to TRBJ2-3, with 9 bases lining up with TRBD1. Germline lookup yields CDR1 MRHNA and CDR2 SNTAGT. The length of the CDR3 is 14 residues. The ends lost 4 bases at V and 4 bases at J; junction bases unmatched: 3.